Sequencing of this T cell receptor beta chain was carried out in a study of blood T cell repertoires in COVID-19. Looking at the study overall: The analysed material was cDNA or gDNA that came from T cells, B-cell-depleted T cells, or PBMCs.

After removal of 1 base from V and 7 bases from J, the junction contained 7 bases not matched to a gene. The CDR3 contains 16 residues. CDR1 and CDR2 from the germline V gene are LNHNV and YYDKDF (reference sequence). Per the study methods: Cell counts per sample came from amplifying reference gene primers. TCRdb's table, derived via immunoSEQ multiplex PCR, lists solely in-frame clones and lacks some. The V and J calls and the clone size are those of that table, but D and trimming were determined from the DNA. Of about 66,000 clones listed, over 85% are singletons. This TCR came from a man aged 60 to 75 with acute or convalescent COVID-19. The gene calls are TRBV15 and TRBJ2-1; 10 bases agree with TRBD1. The sample comprised peripheral blood. The CDR3 loop reads CATSRGRQGAKNEQFF. The CDR3 nucleotides are TGTGCCACCAGCAGAGGGAGACAGGGGGCCAAGAATGAGCAGTTCTTC.